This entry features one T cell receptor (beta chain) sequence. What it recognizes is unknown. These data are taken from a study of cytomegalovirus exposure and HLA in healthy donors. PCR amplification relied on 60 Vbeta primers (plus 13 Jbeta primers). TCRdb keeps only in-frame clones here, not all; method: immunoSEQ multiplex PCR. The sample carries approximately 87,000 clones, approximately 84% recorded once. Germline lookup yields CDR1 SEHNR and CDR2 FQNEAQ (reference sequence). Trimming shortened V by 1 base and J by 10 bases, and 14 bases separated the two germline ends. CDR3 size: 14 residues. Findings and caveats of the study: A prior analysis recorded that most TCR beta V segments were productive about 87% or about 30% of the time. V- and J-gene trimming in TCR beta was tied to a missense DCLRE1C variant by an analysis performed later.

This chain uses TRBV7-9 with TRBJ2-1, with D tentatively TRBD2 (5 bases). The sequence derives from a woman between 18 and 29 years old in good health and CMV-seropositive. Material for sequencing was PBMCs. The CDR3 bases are TGTGCCAGCAGCTTAGGGCTAGCTGTGCGAGAGCAGTTCTTC. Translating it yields CASSLGLAVREQFF.